This TCR beta chain was documented in a study of blood T cells in healthy people across ages. General study findings and limits: Naive CD4+ cells and diversity were both higher in long-lived donors than in aged donors.

Sample-barcoded 5' priming and a J-beta primer mix drove a second PCR of roughly 7 to 11 cycles. From the 5' RACE reads, TCRdb called clonotypes with MiXCR, one entry per CDR3 protein. The table records hundreds of thousands of distinct CDR3 sequences, roughly two fifths of them present only once. This clonotype has more than one count but fewer than ten. Its antigen is still unknown. The germline V gene has CDR1 KGHSH and CDR2 LQKENI. The length of the CDR3 is 16 residues. V trimming: 3 bases; J trimming: 3 bases; junction bases outside the gene matches: 9. The sequenced sample was blood. This TCR was recovered from a man of 80 years or more in good health. The J gene is TRBJ2-7, the V gene TRBV18; TRBD1 aligns across 9 bases. The DNA of the CDR3 is TGTGCCAGCTCACCTAACACAGGGACAGGGCTCTACGAGCAGTACTTC. Its translation: CASSPNTGTGLYEQYF.